A single sample gave rise to the 32 T cell receptor beta chains below, sequenced in a study of naive and memory T cell subsets. Whole-blood samples were about 2.5 ml of peripheral blood from healthy adult volunteers. Alpha and beta constant region primers primed reverse transcription for blood and skin samples. TCRdb re-called the 5' RACE reads with MiXCR, one entry per CDR3 protein. The profile shows more than 20,000 distinct CDR3 sequences, approximately 3.9% of them singletons. The receptors were gathered from a male donor in good health.

This clonotype is medium-sized within its sample. V gene TRBV18 combines with J gene TRBJ2-3, with TRBD1 matching over 10 bases. With 7 bases clipped from V and 4 bases from J, the junction kept 8 bases outside the gene matches. The CDR3 length is 15 residues. Germline lookup yields CDR1 KGHSH and CDR2 LQKENI. The CDR3 DNA reads TGTGCCAGCTTAGAGGGACAGGGGACCGCAGATACGCAGTATTTT. This gives the protein CASLEGQGTADTQYF.

The table lists this clonotype with many counts. J is TRBJ1-3 and V is TRBV7-9; 7 bases agree with TRBD1. CDR3 length equals 15 residues. Per the germline V gene, CDR1 is SEHNR and CDR2 is FQNEAQ (reference sequence). With 5 bases clipped from V and 8 bases from J, the junction kept 12 bases outside the gene matches. DNA of the CDR3: TGTGCCAGCAGCCCCTACCTACAGGGGTCAGACACCATATATTTT. Translated, it gives CASSPYLQGSDTIYF.

This clonotype was observed many times. This chain uses TRBV7-2 with TRBJ2-2; no definite D call. Germline V CDR1 and CDR2: SGHTA, FQGNSA. Trimming took 4 bases from V and 3 from J, leaving 12 bases between them. The CDR3 has 15 amino acids. The CDR3: CASSSQLKYTGELFF. The CDR3 DNA follows: TGTGCCAGCAGCTCCCAACTAAAGTACACCGGGGAGCTGTTTTTT.

In this sample, this clonotype turned up many times. V and J are TRBV7-8 and TRBJ2-1; D uncertain. Per germline, CDR1 SGHVS and CDR2 FQNEAQ. V shed 7 bases and J shed 5 bases, with 9 bases lying between them. This CDR3 spans 12 amino acids. The CDR3 spells CASNSFDNEQFF. In nucleotides, the CDR3 is TGTGCCAGCAACAGCTTTGACAATGAGCAGTTCTTC.

Ten or more counts support this clonotype. The genes are TRBV19 and TRBJ2-5; the match to TRBD2 covers 12 bases. Per germline, CDR1 LNHDA and CDR2 SQIVND (reference sequence). The CDR3 has 14 amino acids. V trimming: 7 bases; J trimming: 3 bases; junction bases outside the gene matches: 3. The chain's CDR3 is CASNPSGREETQYF. CDR3 in DNA: TGTGCCAGTAACCCTAGCGGGAGGGAAGAGACCCAGTACTTC.

This clonotype has at least ten counts. The CDR3 sequence: CSATKGGPYTEAFF. CDR3 sequence (DNA): TGCAGTGCCACTAAGGGGGGACCGTACACTGAAGCTTTCTTT. The V call is TRBV20-1, the J call TRBJ1-1; possible D gene TRBD1, 6 bases. Trimming removed 6 bases at V and 3 bases at J, with 17 bases between. This CDR3 is built from 14 residues. Germline-derived CDR1 and CDR2 are DFQATT and SNEGSKA (reference sequence).

This clonotype was found many times. The rearrangement uses TRBV21-1 and TRBJ1-2. TRBV21-1 is a recognized pseudogene. This CDR3 is 15 amino acids long. CDR3 in amino acids: CASSKGVAGDYGYTF. CDR3 DNA sequence: TGTGCCAGCAGCAAAGGGGTGGCCGGTGACTATGGCTACACCTTC.

This clonotype was detected a few times. The V and J genes are TRBV5-1 and TRBJ2-7; the match to TRBD1 covers 7 bases. CDR1 and CDR2 from the germline V gene are SGHRS and YFSETQ. V was clipped by 6 bases and J by 2 bases; unmatched bases: 5. The CDR3 is 13 amino acids. The CDR3 loop reads CASTRTGAYEQYF. The DNA for the CDR3 is TGCGCCAGCACTCGGACAGGAGCCTACGAGCAGTACTTC.

In this sample, this clonotype turned up many times. The CDR3 region has the DNA TGCGCCAGCAGCTTGACCTCCTTATACCAAGAGACCCAGTACTTC. It encodes CASSLTSLYQETQYF. The rearrangement links TRBV5-1 to TRBJ2-5; D is unclear. V was shortened by 1 base and J by 0 bases, with 10 bases between the two germline ends. This CDR3 comprises 15 residues. Per the germline V gene, CDR1 is SGHRS and CDR2 is YFSETQ.

Ten or more counts support this clonotype. The rearrangement links TRBV5-6 to TRBJ1-2; TRBD1 might be the D (5 bases). The CDR3 length is 15 residues. CDR1 and CDR2 (germline): SGHDT, YYEEEE. Trimming took 4 bases from V and 7 from J, leaving 20 bases between them. This chain's CDR3 is CASSPLTDFRFGYTF. The CDR3 DNA is TGTGCCAGCAGCCCCCTGACAGACTTCAGGTTTGGCTACACCTTC. Full variable domain (outside the CDR3, taken from reference TRBV5-6 and TRBJ1-2): DAGVTQSPTHLIKTRGQQVTLRCSPKSGHDTVSWYQQALGQGPQFIFQYYEEEERQRGNFPDRFSGHQFPNYSSELNVNALLLGDSALYLCASSPLTDFRFGYTFGSGTRLTVV.

This clonotype was observed at least ten times. The V and J genes are TRBV7-9 and TRBJ1-1, with 7 bases lining up with TRBD1. The germline gives CDR1 SEHNR, CDR2 FQNEAQ (reference sequence). The CDR3 is 15 residues long. The J segment lost 2 bases and the V segment lost 4 bases, leaving 7 bases of the junction unmatched. CDR3 sequence (DNA): TGTGCCAGCAGCTATCGGGACAGCAGAAACACTGAAGCTTTCTTT. Amino acids: CASSYRDSRNTEAFF.

This clonotype was detected ten times or more. The J gene is TRBJ2-5, the V gene TRBV14; the D gene is possibly TRBD2 (6 bases). V lost 3 bases, J lost 3 bases, and 23 bases lay in between. CDR1 and CDR2 from the germline V gene are SGHDN and FVKESK. This CDR3 is 18 amino acids long. The CDR3 reads CASSHPAASVRLKETQYF. CDR3 DNA sequence: TGTGCCAGCAGCCATCCAGCGGCTAGCGTGAGGCTCAAAGAGACCCAGTACTTC.

This clonotype was counted between two and nine times. The genes are TRBV6-1 and TRBJ1-4, with D maybe TRBD1 (5 bases). Germline values: CDR1 MNHNS, CDR2 SASEGT. CDR3 length: 14 amino acids. The ends were cut back, 3 bases at V and 1 base at J, with 6 bases in the middle. The CDR3 region has the DNA TGTGCCAGCAGTGAGCAGGGAACTAATGAAAAACTGTTTTTT. Encoded protein: CASSEQGTNEKLFF.

This clonotype was recorded at least ten times. This sequence joins TRBV6-5 and TRBJ2-1, with D perhaps matching TRBD1 or TRBD2 (5 bases each). Trimming pared 3 bases from V and 4 bases from J, leaving 13 bases between. The CDR3 spans 15 residues. Germline V CDR1 and CDR2: MNHEY, SVGAGI. The CDR3 DNA sequence: TGTGCCAGCAGTTATACCGGGACGGGGTACAATGAGCAGTTCTTC. Translated: CASSYTGTGYNEQFF.

The chain employs TRBV6-5 and TRBJ2-3, with unresolved D. V was pared by 3 bases and J by 5 bases, with 15 bases between. The CDR3 length is 15 residues. Per germline, CDR1 MNHEY and CDR2 SVGAGI. In DNA form, the CDR3 reads TGTGCCAGCAGTTATAAAAGTTCCCGCGGAGATACGCAGTATTTT. It translates to CASSYKSSRGDTQYF.

This clonotype was seen repeatedly, ten times or more. The CDR3 DNA follows: TGCGCCAGCAGCCAGGTCAAAAAAAGCACAGATACGCAGTATTTT. It translates to CASSQVKKSTDTQYF. This chain uses TRBV4-1 with TRBJ2-3, with D hard to call. V was cut by 3 bases and J by 0 bases, with 10 bases left in between. The CDR3 length is 15 residues. Germline V gives CDR1 MGHRA, CDR2 YSYEKL.

This clonotype has ten or more counts. The chain joins TRBV29-1 to TRBJ2-1, with D possibly being TRBD2 (6 bases). The CDR3 runs 14 residues. The germline CDR1 and CDR2 sequences are SQVTM and ANQGSEA. Here the CDR3 reads CTTLVGLRGNEQFF. In nucleotides, the CDR3 is TGCACCACCTTGGTAGGGCTGCGGGGCAATGAGCAGTTCTTC.

The sample holds many counts of this clonotype. This chain links TRBV7-8 with TRBJ2-1; 7 bases are shared with TRBD2. The CDR3 extends over 12 amino acids. Germline V lookup: CDR1 SGHVS, CDR2 FQNEAQ. J was trimmed by 10 bases and V by 1 base; bases with no gene match: 1. CDR3 sequence reads: CASSLGAGEQFF. As DNA, the CDR3 is TGTGCCAGCAGCTTAGGAGCGGGGGAGCAGTTCTTC.

The rearrangement links TRBV19 to TRBJ2-2; D is unclear. CDR1 is LNHDA, CDR2 SQIVND, per germline (reference sequence). The length of the CDR3 is 15 residues. Trimming took 6 bases from V and 1 from J, leaving 12 bases between them. The CDR3 bases are TGTGCCAGTAGCCAAAGGTCAGGGAACACCGGGGAGCTGTTTTTT. Translation: CASSQRSGNTGELFF. The whole variable domain, filled in from reference TRBV19 and TRBJ2-2, reads DGGITQSPKYLFRKEGQNVTLSCEQNLNHDAMYWYRQDPGQGLRLIYYSQIVNDFQKGDIAEGYSVSREKKESFPLTVTSAQKNPTAFYLCASSQRSGNTGELFFGEGSRLTVL.

This clonotype has a count of ten or more. The chain is built from TRBV7-2 and TRBJ2-1; no clear D gene. The CDR3 has 15 amino acids. V lost 2 bases, J lost 0 bases, and 8 bases lay in between. Germline loops: CDR1 SGHTA, CDR2 FQGNSA. CDR3 nucleotides: TGTGCCAGCAGCTTATTCACTTACTCCTACAATGAGCAGTTCTTC. This gives the protein CASSLFTYSYNEQFF.

This clonotype showed up many times. The V call is TRBV2, the J call TRBJ2-7; a weak D match, TRBD2 (5 bases). V shed 11 bases and J shed 1 base, with 18 bases lying between them. Germline V gene data show CDR1 as SNHLY and CDR2 as FYNNEI. The CDR3 sequence is 14 residues long. The CDR3, as DNA: TGTGCCGCCCTTGCGGCCGGCGGGTCCTACGAGCAGTACTTC. Its translation is CAALAAGGSYEQYF.

In its sample, this clonotype was seen many times. CDR3 DNA: TGTGCCAGCAGAAACAGGGGCCTAGGAGCAGGGGCCAACGTCCTGACTTTC. Encoded protein: CASRNRGLGAGANVLTF. The chain carries TRBV5-5 and TRBJ2-6; 7 bases match TRBD1. V trimming: 5 bases; J trimming: 4 bases; junction bases outside the gene matches: 12. Germline CDR1 SGHKS, CDR2 YYEKEE (reference sequence). The CDR3 extends over 17 amino acids. Filled out from reference TRBV5-5 and TRBJ2-6, the complete variable domain reads DAGVTQSPTHLIKTRGQQVTLRCSPISGHKSVSWYQQVLGQGPQFIFQYYEKEERGRGNFPDRFSARQFPNYSSELNVNALLLGDSALYLCASRNRGLGAGANVLTFGAGSRLTVL.

This clonotype was detected many times. The CDR3 nucleotides are TGCAGTGGCACAACCCCTAGATGGCAGGGAGACTATGGCTACACCTTC. Amino acid sequence: CSGTTPRWQGDYGYTF. The V and J genes are TRBV20-1 and TRBJ1-2; a weak D match, TRBD1 (5 bases). V lost 7 bases, J lost 3 bases, and 24 bases lay in between. The CDR3 is 16 amino acids. Looked up from germline, CDR1 is DFQATT and CDR2 is SNEGSKA (reference sequence).

This clonotype was counted many times. The rearrangement links TRBV11-2 to TRBJ1-1; D is unresolved. CDR1 and CDR2 from the germline V gene are SGHAT and FQNNGV. The CDR3 has 14 residues. Trimming took 2 bases from V and 4 from J, leaving 11 bases between them. CDR3 nucleotides: TGTGCCAGCAGCTTACACCCCGGAGGCACTGAAGCTTTCTTT. Translated: CASSLHPGGTEAFF.

This chain joins TRBV9 and TRBJ2-6; D gene unclear. CDR1 SGDLS and CDR2 YYNGEE come from the germline V gene. The CDR3 covers 16 residues. Trimming removed 4 bases at V and 0 bases at J, with 11 bases between. CDR3 amino acids: CASSSAHFSGANVLTF. Written as DNA, the CDR3 is TGTGCCAGCAGCTCGGCCCACTTCTCTGGGGCCAACGTCCTGACTTTC.

This clonotype was counted many times. The genes are TRBV4-1 and TRBJ1-5; D uncertain. Trimming shortened V by 0 bases and J by 4 bases, and 7 bases separated the two germline ends. This CDR3 contains 14 residues. Germline CDR1 is MGHRA and CDR2 is YSYEKL. The CDR3 DNA is TGCGCCAGCAGCCAAGAGTCTGGTAATCAGCCCCAGCATTTT. Protein product: CASSQESGNQPQHF.

This clonotype turned up a few times. The CDR3 is CASSLALGTGNEAFF. DNA for the CDR3: TGTGCCAGCAGCTTAGCCCTTGGGACAGGCAATGAAGCTTTCTTT. The chain links TRBV7-8 to TRBJ1-1; 8 positions match TRBD1. This CDR3 region has 15 residues. Germline CDR1 SGHVS, CDR2 FQNEAQ. J was trimmed by 7 bases and V by 0 bases; bases with no gene match: 7.

This clonotype appeared many times. The chain couples TRBV12-3 or TRBV12-4 to TRBJ1-1, with D maybe TRBD1 (6 bases). CDR3 size: 14 residues. Trimming shortened V by 6 bases and J by 1 base, and 12 bases separated the two germline ends. The DNA of the CDR3 is TGTGCCAGCAGCCAGACAGGCCCGAACACTGAAGCTTTCTTT. Translated: CASSQTGPNTEAFF.

This clonotype was recorded many times. V is TRBV4-1 and J is TRBJ2-3; the match to TRBD1 covers 8 bases. CDR3 length: 15 amino acids. V dropped 3 bases and J dropped 0; count of bases not matched to a gene: 2. Looked up from germline, CDR1 is MGHRA and CDR2 is YSYEKL. DNA for the CDR3: TGCGCCAGCAGCCAGGACAGGGCGAGCACAGATACGCAGTATTTT. This sequence encodes CASSQDRASTDTQYF.

This clonotype was seen ten or more times. The chain has TRBV18 and TRBJ2-3; 9 bases line up with TRBD2. This CDR3 region has 16 residues. Trimming at V came to 1 base and at J to 2 bases, leaving 4 bases not matched to a gene. Germline CDR1 KGHSH, CDR2 LQKENI. The CDR3 region is CASSPRLAGYTDTQYF. The CDR3 DNA follows: TGTGCCAGCTCACCACGGCTAGCGGGATACACAGATACGCAGTATTTT.

This clonotype showed up many times. CDR3 sequence: CASSAQETFLTNEKLFF. CDR3 DNA sequence: TGTGCCAGCAGCGCACAGGAGACCTTTTTAACTAATGAAAAACTGTTTTTT. The V gene is TRBV25-1, the J gene TRBJ1-4; D may be TRBD1 (5 bases). V was cut by 6 bases and J by 1 base, with 18 bases left in between. This CDR3 is built from 17 residues. Germline assignment: CDR1 MGHDK and CDR2 SYGVNS.

This clonotype occurred many times. The chain employs TRBV5-1 and TRBJ2-2; D gene unclear. The V end lost 5 bases, the J end lost 5 bases, and 16 bases lay between the germline ends. This CDR3 is built from 15 residues. Germline values: CDR1 SGHRS, CDR2 YFSETQ. DNA of the CDR3: TGCGCCAGCAGTGCCAGCGTGTCGGCAACCGGGGAGCTGTTTTTT. This gives the protein CASSASVSATGELFF.